Below, one TCR beta chain is given with its context. The sample originates from a study of T cell changes during pregnancy in multiple sclerosis. Measured with immunoSEQ multiplex PCR; TCRdb has only the in-frame clones, and not every one. The repertoire holds roughly 75,000 clones, with 90% to 95% as singletons. Trimming removed 3 bases from V and 4 bases from J, with 15 bases in between. The germline V gene encodes CDR1 LGHNA and CDR2 YNFKEQ. The CDR3 contains 15 residues. This sequence was found in a female donor in good health, enrolled as a control in a pregnancy study. Material: peripheral blood, obtained after pregnancy. The chain is built from TRBV4-2 and TRBJ1-1; D might be TRBD1 (6 bases). CDR3 bases: TGTGCCAGCAGCCACCCAACAGGGATCCGCACTGAAGCTTTCTTT. Its protein product is CASSHPTGIRTEAFF.